This T cell receptor beta chain was sequenced during a study of blood T cell repertoires in COVID-19. About the research overall: The samples span acute and convalescent COVID-19 from the United States, Italy and Spain. The cDNA or gDNA used as material had been derived from T cells, B-cell-depleted T cells, or PBMCs.

Here immunoSEQ multiplex PCR was the method, and the copy in TCRdb shows in-frame clones only, minus some. Of roughly 150,000 clones listed, roughly 86% were seen once; the top ten hold about 2.5%. Deletions cut 0 bases from V and 1 base from J, with 8 bases between. The CDR3 is 15 residues long. CDR1 SGHRS and CDR2 YFSETQ come from the germline V gene. The J gene is TRBJ1-3, the V gene TRBV5-1; D is possibly TRBD1 (6 bases). This receptor was taken from a woman of 80 years or more with COVID-19, enrolled during active disease. Sequenced sample: peripheral blood. The CDR3 reads CASSLDRASGNTIYF. In nucleotides, the CDR3 is TGCGCCAGCAGCTTGGACAGGGCGTCTGGAAACACCATATATTTT.